This T cell receptor (beta chain) was recorded in a study of shared clonotypes between healthy human individuals. Participating donors were healthy, HIV-negative adults free of recent acute infections or vaccinations. Sequencing used immunoSEQ multiplex PCR; TCRdb keeps in-frame clones, though not all of them. The table has a few million clones, 85% to 95% seen once. The sample consisted of naive CD4+ T cells from PBMCs. Specified subset: CD45RA+ positively selected. This receptor was identified in a man aged 18 to 30 in good health. Some clones in this sample may be carry-over from other donors' samples.

CDR3 sequence: CASRGGLRETQYF. The DNA of the CDR3 is TGTGCCAGCAGAGGGGGGCTGAGGGAGACCCAGTACTTC. The V call is TRBV2, the J call TRBJ2-5; TRBD1 or TRBD2 may be the D gene (6 bases each). CDR3 length equals 13 residues. V lost 6 bases to trimming and J lost 5 bases, with 13 bases between them. Germline assignment: CDR1 SNHLY and CDR2 FYNNEI.